This TCR beta chain is from a study of cytomegalovirus exposure and HLA in healthy donors. Study results and caveats: Cytomegalovirus association was assigned to about 150 TCR beta chains. Confirmation was obtained in vitro that a few CMV-associated chains are specific for CMV antigens.

The assay was immunoSEQ multiplex PCR, and TCRdb's table has in-frame clones only and misses some. Of more than 200,000 clones listed, roughly 91% are singletons. Details on this clone: Its antigen is still unknown.

V lost 6 bases, J lost 0 bases, and 12 bases lay in between. The CDR3 length is 14 residues. CDR1 MNHNS and CDR2 SASEGT come from the germline V gene. Sequenced sample: PBMCs. The receptor comes from a woman under 40 in good health and CMV-seronegative. The chain is built from TRBV6-1 and TRBJ2-7; D assignment may be TRBD1 or TRBD2 (6 bases each). Here the CDR3 reads CASRAGGSSYEQYF. The CDR3 DNA reads TGTGCCAGCAGGGCCGGGGGCTCCTCCTACGAGCAGTACTTC.